This entry concerns a single T cell receptor (beta chain). The antigen is not known. The sample comes from a study of T cell responses to AZD1222 COVID-19 vaccine. Overall study: Second-dose timings of about 4 or about 12 weeks were pooled. Findings and limits, study-wide: White British donors predominated, females outnumbered males, and clonal diversity was possibly underestimated.

The V gene end was trimmed by 5 bases and the J gene end by 3 bases; junction bases not matched to a gene: 4. This CDR3 contains 14 residues. The germline V gene has CDR1 MNHEY and CDR2 SVGAGI. Generated by immunoSEQ multiplex PCR, the TCRdb table keeps only in-frame clones and is missing some. This table holds some 120,000 clones, about 86% found once. The clonotype originates from an adult in good health. This material consisted of peripheral blood, taken on day 0 of AZD1222 vaccination. The chain uses TRBV6-5 and TRBJ1-1, with TRBD1 matching over 9 bases. The CDR3 is CASSTTGGYTEAFF. CDR3 DNA sequence: TGTGCCAGCAGTACTACAGGGGGCTACACTGAAGCTTTCTTT.